This is a list of T cell receptor beta chains from one sample in a study of OX40 agonist ivuxolimab in advanced cancers. This table comes from immunoSEQ multiplex PCR, and its TCRdb copy is limited to in-frame clones, with some not included. The repertoire includes some 14,000 clones, approximately 87% of them detected once, and approximately 25% sits in the top ten. The starting material was CD4+ or CD8+ T cells sorted from blood, obtained in a trial of the OX40 agonist ivuxolimab. The receptor source for this set is an adult with an advanced solid tumor such as melanoma, head and neck, liver or kidney cancer. CDR3s include the opening cysteine and the closing phenylalanine or tryptophan. The D gene is left open where the match is weak. A clone size is listed for some rows: how often the clone was seen (once, few, many), or a class if it is expanded.

V: TRBV9; size: NA; D: NA; J: TRBJ1-3; DNA: TGTGCCAGCAGCGAGGACGGCTCCTCTGGAAACACCATATATTTT; CDR3: CASSEDGSSGNTIYF
V: TRBV11-2; size: NA; D: NA; J: TRBJ1-6; DNA: TGTGCCAGCAGCTTAGAGTGGCGGGCGGTTGATTCACCCCTCCACTTT; CDR3: CASSLEWRAVDSPLHF
V: TRBV27; size: NA; D: NA; J: TRBJ1-1; DNA: TGTGCCAGCAGTTACGGGACATCCTTTCCCTTTTCTGAAGCTTTCTTT; CDR3: CASSYGTSFPFSEAFF
V: TRBV7-7; size: once; D: NA; J: TRBJ2-7; DNA: TGTGCTAGCAGCTTCTTCAACTCCTACGAGCAGTACTTC; CDR3: CASSFFNSYEQYF
V: TRBV9; size: NA; D: TRBD2; J: TRBJ2-1; DNA: TGTGCCAGCAGCGTAGTGTCTAGCGGGATTAATGAGCAGTTCTTC; CDR3: CASSVVSSGINEQFF
V: TRBV25-1; size: NA; D: NA; J: TRBJ2-5; DNA: TGTGCCAGCAGTGTCGGAGAGACCCAGTACTTC; CDR3: CASSVGETQYF
V: TRBV28; size: NA; D: TRBD1; J: TRBJ2-4; DNA: TGTGCCAGCAGCTCCCCGGACAGGCTAGCCAAAAACATTCAGTACTTC; CDR3: CASSSPDRLAKNIQYF
V: TRBV27; size: NA; D: TRBD1; J: TRBJ1-2; DNA: TGTGCCAGCAGTTTGACAGGGCCAGCTAACTATGGCTACACCTTC; CDR3: CASSLTGPANYGYTF
V: TRBV27; size: NA; D: TRBD2; J: TRBJ2-7; DNA: TGTGCCAGCAGTTTAAGCGGGACCTGGTACGAGCAGTACTTC; CDR3: CASSLSGTWYEQYF
V: TRBV2; size: NA; D: NA; J: TRBJ2-5; DNA: TGTGCCAGCAAGGGCGATGGAGAGACCCAGTACTTC; CDR3: CASKGDGETQYF
V: TRBV13; size: NA; D: NA; J: TRBJ2-2; DNA: TGTGCCAGCAGTACAACCGGGACTGGGAACACCGGGGAGCTGTTTTTT; CDR3: CASSTTGTGNTGELFF
V: TRBV7-3; size: NA; D: NA; J: TRBJ2-1; DNA: TGTGCCAGCAGCTTAAGCGGGACAGACTACAATGAGCAGTTCTTC; CDR3: CASSLSGTDYNEQFF
V: TRBV27; size: NA; D: NA; J: TRBJ2-3; DNA: TGTGCCAGCAGGGGTCAGGGAAGCACAGATACGCAGTATTTT; CDR3: CASRGQGSTDTQYF
V: TRBV7-3; size: NA; D: NA; J: TRBJ2-3; DNA: TGTGCCAGCAGCGAGGGACGGTTGGGGGATACGCAGTATTTT; CDR3: CASSEGRLGDTQYF
V: TRBV9; size: NA; D: NA; J: TRBJ2-7; DNA: TGTGCCAGCAGCGCTCAATTTGGGGGGAGACAGGGCTTCTCCTACGAGCAGTACTTC; CDR3: CASSAQFGGRQGFSYEQYF
V: TRBV6-5; size: NA; D: NA; J: TRBJ1-2; DNA: TGTGCCAGCAGTTACGGGCAGTTTTATGGCTACACCTTC; CDR3: CASSYGQFYGYTF
V: TRBV9; size: NA; D: NA; J: TRBJ2-1; DNA: TGTGCCAGCAGCGTAGTTGAGGGATTGCATGAGCAGTTCTTC; CDR3: CASSVVEGLHEQFF
V: TRBV11-2; size: NA; D: NA; J: TRBJ2-3; DNA: TGTGCCAGCCTGCCGGGACTTTTCACAGATACGCAGTATTTT; CDR3: CASLPGLFTDTQYF
V: TRBV7-3; size: NA; D: TRBD2; J: TRBJ2-5; DNA: TGTGCCAGCAGCCCACCGGGACTAGCGCCGGAGACCCAGTACTTC; CDR3: CASSPPGLAPETQYF
V: TRBV5-1; size: NA; D: NA; J: TRBJ2-1; DNA: TGCGCCAGCAGCTTGGCCTCTATTTCCAATGAGCAGTTCTTC; CDR3: CASSLASISNEQFF
V: TRBV7-5; size: NA; D: NA; J: TRBJ1-2; DNA: TGTGCCAGCAGCTTAGGGAGGGGGCCCGATGGCTACACCTTC; CDR3: CASSLGRGPDGYTF
V: TRBV27; size: NA; D: NA; J: TRBJ2-1; DNA: TGTGCCAGCAGTTTATTTCCCGGAGGGACAGAACTAAAGGGGACTTTCTACAATGAGCAGTTCTTC; CDR3: CASSLFPGGTELKGTFYNEQFF
V: TRBV29-1; size: NA; D: TRBD2; J: TRBJ2-1; DNA: TGCAGCGTTGTGGGAATGACTAGCGGGAGTAGGAATGAGCAGTTCTTC; CDR3: CSVVGMTSGSRNEQFF
V: TRBV27; size: NA; D: NA; J: TRBJ2-7; DNA: TGTGCCAGCAGTTTATATGGGGAAGGCTACGAGCAGTACTTC; CDR3: CASSLYGEGYEQYF
V: TRBV10-2; size: NA; D: TRBD2; J: TRBJ2-3; DNA: TGCGCCAGCAGTTCTAGCGGACAAAGCACAGATACGCAGTATTTT; CDR3: CASSSSGQSTDTQYF
V: TRBV6-6; size: NA; D: NA; J: TRBJ2-7; DNA: TGTGCCAGCAGTCAACCCCCCGGGACCGACACCTACGAGCAGTACTTC; CDR3: CASSQPPGTDTYEQYF
V: TRBV27; size: few; D: NA; J: TRBJ1-1; DNA: TGTGCCACTTACAGTTACACTGAAGCTTTCTTT; CDR3: CATYSYTEAFF
V: TRBV5-1; size: NA; D: NA; J: TRBJ2-1; DNA: TGCGCCGGATCCAAGGACTTCAGCTCCTACAATGAGCAGTTCTTC; CDR3: CAGSKDFSSYNEQFF
V: TRBV29-1; size: NA; D: NA; J: TRBJ1-1; DNA: TGCAGCGTCCAACCGGGGACCACTGAAGCTTTCTTT; CDR3: CSVQPGTTEAFF
V: TRBV27; size: NA; D: NA; J: TRBJ2-1; DNA: TGTGCCAGCATTTCCCCTTTAACGACAGGAACATCCAATGAGCAGTTCTTC; CDR3: CASISPLTTGTSNEQFF
V: TRBV5-4; size: once; D: TRBD2; J: TRBJ2-2; DNA: TGTGCCAGCAGCCGCCCTGCGGGAGAGAACACCGGGGAGCTGTTTTTT; CDR3: CASSRPAGENTGELFF
V: TRBV11-2; size: NA; D: NA; J: TRBJ1-5; DNA: TGTGCCAGCAGCCCTAGGGACTGGAGCAATCAGCCCCAGCATTTT; CDR3: CASSPRDWSNQPQHF
V: TRBV2; size: NA; D: NA; J: TRBJ1-2; DNA: TGTGCCAGCAGTGACGCGCAGGTGTTGTACTATGGCTACACCTTC; CDR3: CASSDAQVLYYGYTF
V: TRBV19; size: NA; D: NA; J: TRBJ1-4; DNA: TGTGCCAGTAGTATCTGGACGGACTCCGAAAAACTGTTTTTT; CDR3: CASSIWTDSEKLFF
V: TRBV9; size: once; D: TRBD2; J: TRBJ2-1; DNA: TGTGCCAGCAGCGACCGGGGGGGCGGGAATGAGCAGTTCTTC; CDR3: CASSDRGGGNEQFF
V: TRBV10-1; size: NA; D: NA; J: TRBJ2-1; DNA: TGCGCCAGCAGTGAGACGGGGCTAAACAATGAGCAGTTCTTC; CDR3: CASSETGLNNEQFF
V: TRBV9; size: NA; D: TRBD2; J: TRBJ2-7; DNA: TGTGCCAGCAGCGTGAGTAGCGGGACCTCCTACGAGCAGTACTTC; CDR3: CASSVSSGTSYEQYF
V: TRBV27; size: NA; D: NA; J: TRBJ2-7; DNA: TGTGCCAGCAGTTTAGGTCAGGGAAGCGAGCAGTACTTC; CDR3: CASSLGQGSEQYF
V: TRBV29-1; size: NA; D: NA; J: TRBJ2-6; DNA: TGCAGCGTCTTTGACAGATCGCTGAAGGTGGCCAACGTCCTGACTTTC; CDR3: CSVFDRSLKVANVLTF
V: TRBV9; size: NA; D: NA; J: TRBJ2-2; DNA: TGTGCCAGCAAGAAGGGAAACACCGGGGAGCTGTTTTTT; CDR3: CASKKGNTGELFF
V: TRBV7-9; size: NA; D: NA; J: TRBJ2-7; DNA: TGTGCCAGCAGCTTGGGGGCCTACGAGCAGTACTTC; CDR3: CASSLGAYEQYF
V: TRBV9; size: NA; D: TRBD2; J: TRBJ2-1; DNA: TGTGCCAGCAGCGTAGGAAGCGGGGGGGTACAGTTCTTC; CDR3: CASSVGSGGVQFF
V: TRBV7-9; size: NA; D: NA; J: TRBJ1-1; DNA: TGTGCCAGCAGCTCACTCGACAGAGTGAAAGCTTTCTTT; CDR3: CASSSLDRVKAFF
V: TRBV6-5; size: NA; D: NA; J: TRBJ2-2; DNA: TGTGCCAGCAGTTTCAGGGTTTGGGAGTATGTCGGGGAGCTGTTTTTT; CDR3: CASSFRVWEYVGELFF
V: TRBV29-1; size: NA; D: NA; J: TRBJ2-5; DNA: TGCAGCGTTGAAGGGGCGCCTCTGAGGGAGACCCAGTACTTC; CDR3: CSVEGAPLRETQYF
V: TRBV5-1; size: NA; D: TRBD2; J: TRBJ2-1; DNA: TGCGCCAGCAGCTTTACCGGGGGGGAATACAATGAGCAGTTCTTC; CDR3: CASSFTGGEYNEQFF
V: TRBV7-8; size: once; D: NA; J: TRBJ1-2; DNA: TGTGCCAGCAGCCCCTTCTATCCCGTAAGCAGCTATGGCTACACCTTC; CDR3: CASSPFYPVSSYGYTF
V: TRBV28; size: NA; D: TRBD1; J: TRBJ1-6; DNA: TGTGCCAGCAGTAAAACTTTCAGGGGGCGGTATAATTCACCCCTCCACTTT; CDR3: CASSKTFRGRYNSPLHF
V: TRBV27; size: NA; D: NA; J: TRBJ1-1; DNA: TGTGCCAGCAGTTTGTTTGTTAGGACTGAAGCTTTCTTT; CDR3: CASSLFVRTEAFF
V: TRBV27; size: few; D: NA; J: TRBJ2-5; DNA: TGTGCCAGCAGTTTTTATAGGGAGGAGACCCAGTACTTC; CDR3: CASSFYREETQYF
V: TRBV9; size: NA; D: TRBD2; J: TRBJ2-5; DNA: TGTGCCAGCAGCGTAGGGGCTAGCGGGGGTCGCGAGACCCAGTACTTC; CDR3: CASSVGASGGRETQYF
V: TRBV9; size: NA; D: NA; J: TRBJ2-2; DNA: TGTGCCAGCAGCGTAAATCTCCGACAGACCGAGAACACCGGGGAGCTGTTTTTT; CDR3: CASSVNLRQTENTGELFF
V: TRBV7-9; size: NA; D: NA; J: TRBJ2-2; DNA: TGTGCCAGCAGCTTCCAGCCCCCAGGATTAACCGGGGAGCTGTTTTTT; CDR3: CASSFQPPGLTGELFF